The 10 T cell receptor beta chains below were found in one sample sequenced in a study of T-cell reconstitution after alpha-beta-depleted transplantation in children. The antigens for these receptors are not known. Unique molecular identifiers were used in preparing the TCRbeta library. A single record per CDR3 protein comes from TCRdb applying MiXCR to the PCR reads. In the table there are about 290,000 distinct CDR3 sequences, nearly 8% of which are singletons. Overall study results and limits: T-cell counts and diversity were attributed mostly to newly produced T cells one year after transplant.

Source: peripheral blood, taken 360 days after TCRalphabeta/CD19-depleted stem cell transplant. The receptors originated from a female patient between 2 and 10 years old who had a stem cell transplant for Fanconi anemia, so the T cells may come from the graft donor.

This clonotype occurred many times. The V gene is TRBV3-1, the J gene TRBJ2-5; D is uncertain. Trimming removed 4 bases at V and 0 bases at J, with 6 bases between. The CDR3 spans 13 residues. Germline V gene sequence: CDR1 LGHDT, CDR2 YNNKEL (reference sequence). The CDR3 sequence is CASSLIDQETQYF. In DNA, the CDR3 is TGTGCCAGCAGCCTGATCGACCAAGAGACCCAGTACTTC.

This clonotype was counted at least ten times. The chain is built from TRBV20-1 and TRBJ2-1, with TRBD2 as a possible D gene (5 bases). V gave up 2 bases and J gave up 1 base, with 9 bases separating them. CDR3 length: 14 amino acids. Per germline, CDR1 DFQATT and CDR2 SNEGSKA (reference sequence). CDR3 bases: TGCAGTGCTAGATACCCGGGATCCTACAATGAGCAGTTCTTC. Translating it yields CSARYPGSYNEQFF.

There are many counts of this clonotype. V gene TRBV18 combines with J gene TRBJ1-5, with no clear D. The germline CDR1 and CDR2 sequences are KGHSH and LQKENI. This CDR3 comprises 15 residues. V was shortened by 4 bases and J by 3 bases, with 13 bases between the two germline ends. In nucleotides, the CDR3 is TGTGCCAGCTCACAAATGGAGGCGGTCAATCAGCCCCAGCATTTT. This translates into CASSQMEAVNQPQHF. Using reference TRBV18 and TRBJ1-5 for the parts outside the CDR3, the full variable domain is NAGVMQNPRHLVRRRGQEARLRCSPMKGHSHVYWYRQLPEEGLKFMVYLQKENIIDESGMPKERFSAEFPKEGPSILRIQQVVRGDSAAYFCASSQMEAVNQPQHFGDGTRLSIL.

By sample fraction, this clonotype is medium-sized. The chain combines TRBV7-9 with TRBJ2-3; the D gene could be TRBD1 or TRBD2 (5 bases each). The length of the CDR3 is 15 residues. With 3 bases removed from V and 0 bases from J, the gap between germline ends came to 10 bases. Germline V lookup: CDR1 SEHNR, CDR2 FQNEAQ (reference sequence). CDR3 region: CASSFGAASTDTQYF. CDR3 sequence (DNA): TGTGCCAGCAGCTTCGGGGCGGCTAGCACAGATACGCAGTATTTT.

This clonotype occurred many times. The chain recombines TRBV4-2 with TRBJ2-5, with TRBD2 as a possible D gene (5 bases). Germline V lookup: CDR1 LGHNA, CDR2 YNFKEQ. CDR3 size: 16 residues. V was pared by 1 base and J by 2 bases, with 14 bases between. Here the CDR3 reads CASSQGERPPQETQYF. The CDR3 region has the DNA TGTGCCAGCAGCCAAGGGGAGCGGCCTCCGCAAGAGACCCAGTACTTC.

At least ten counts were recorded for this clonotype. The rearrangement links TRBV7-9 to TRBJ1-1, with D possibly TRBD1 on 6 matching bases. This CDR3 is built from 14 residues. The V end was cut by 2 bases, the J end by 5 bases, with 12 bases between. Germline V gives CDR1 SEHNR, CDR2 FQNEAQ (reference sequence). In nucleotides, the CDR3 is TGTGCCAGCAGCTTATTACAGGGATGGACTGAAGCTTTCTTT. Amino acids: CASSLLQGWTEAFF.

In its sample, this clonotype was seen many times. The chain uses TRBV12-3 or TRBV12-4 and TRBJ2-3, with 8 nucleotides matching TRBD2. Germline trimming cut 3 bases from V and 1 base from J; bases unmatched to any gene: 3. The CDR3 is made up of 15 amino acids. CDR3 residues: CASSLRGAGTDTQYF. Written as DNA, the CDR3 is TGTGCCAGCAGTTTGCGGGGGGCGGGCACAGATACGCAGTATTTT.

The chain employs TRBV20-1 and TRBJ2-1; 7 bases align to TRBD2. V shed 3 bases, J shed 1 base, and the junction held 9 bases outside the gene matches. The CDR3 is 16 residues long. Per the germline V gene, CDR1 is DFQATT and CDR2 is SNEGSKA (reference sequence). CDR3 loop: CSASALGGNSYNEQFF. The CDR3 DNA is TGCAGTGCTAGCGCACTCGGGGGGAATTCCTACAATGAGCAGTTCTTC.

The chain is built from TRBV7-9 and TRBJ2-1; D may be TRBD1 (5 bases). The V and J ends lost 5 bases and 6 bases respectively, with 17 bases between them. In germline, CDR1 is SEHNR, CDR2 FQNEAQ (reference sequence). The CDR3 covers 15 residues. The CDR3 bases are TGTGCCAGCAGCATAGGACATACGAACTCCAATGAGCAGTTCTTC. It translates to CASSIGHTNSNEQFF.

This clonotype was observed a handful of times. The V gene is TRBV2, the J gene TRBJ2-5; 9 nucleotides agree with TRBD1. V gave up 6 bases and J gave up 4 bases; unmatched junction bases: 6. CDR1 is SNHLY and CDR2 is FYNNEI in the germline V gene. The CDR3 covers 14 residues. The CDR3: CASSKQTGGETQYF. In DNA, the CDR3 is TGTGCCAGCAGCAAACAGACAGGGGGAGAGACCCAGTACTTC. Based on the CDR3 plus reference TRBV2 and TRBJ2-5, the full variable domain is EPEVTQTPSHQVTQMGQEVILRCVPISNHLYFYWYRQILGQKVEFLVSFYNNEISEKSEIFDDQFSVERPDGSNFTLKIRSTKLEDSAMYFCASSKQTGGETQYFGPGTRLLVL.